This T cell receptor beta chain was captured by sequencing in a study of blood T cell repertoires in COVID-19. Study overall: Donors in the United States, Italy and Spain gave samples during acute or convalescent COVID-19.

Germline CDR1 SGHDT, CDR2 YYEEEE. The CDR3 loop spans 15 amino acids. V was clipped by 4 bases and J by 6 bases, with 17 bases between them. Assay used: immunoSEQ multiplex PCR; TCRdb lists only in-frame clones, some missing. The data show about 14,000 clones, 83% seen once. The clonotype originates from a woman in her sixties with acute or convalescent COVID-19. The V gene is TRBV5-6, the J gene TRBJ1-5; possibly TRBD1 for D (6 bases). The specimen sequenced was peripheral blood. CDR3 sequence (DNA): TGTGCCAGCAGCCCCCACCGGCAGGGGATTCAGCCCCAGCATTTT. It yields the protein CASSPHRQGIQPQHF.